This T cell receptor beta chain was obtained from a study of blood T cell repertoires in COVID-19. Turning to the study itself: The origin of the acute and convalescent COVID-19 samples was the United States, Italy and Spain.

Clones were read by immunoSEQ multiplex PCR, and TCRdb kept only the in-frame ones, dropping some. The table has 100,000 to 140,000 clones, approximately 88% seen once. This clone showed up just once. The CDR3 extends over 16 amino acids. With 6 bases clipped from V and 3 bases from J, the junction kept 10 bases outside the gene matches. Per the germline V gene, CDR1 is MGHRA and CDR2 is YSYEKL. The J gene is TRBJ2-1, the V gene TRBV4-1; 8 nucleotides agree with TRBD2. The source material was peripheral blood. This TCR was recovered from a man aged 40-55 years with active or convalescent COVID-19. In DNA, the CDR3 is TGCGCCAGCAGTATCTCGGGGGCGGGAGGCTACAATGAGCAGTTCTTC. It is translated as CASSISGAGGYNEQFF.